The 17 T cell receptor beta chains reported below all come from one sample, sequenced in a study of cytomegalovirus exposure and HLA in healthy donors. The PCR contained 60 Vbeta and 13 Jbeta primers. The method was immunoSEQ multiplex PCR; TCRdb's version includes in-frame clones alone and lacks a portion of them. The table records approximately 160,000 clones, roughly three quarters of them present only once. The sample taken for sequencing was PBMCs. Every receptor here comes from a woman between 40 and 55 years old in good health and CMV-seropositive.

This clone was found a few times. The V gene is TRBV7-8, the J gene TRBJ1-4; unclear D gene. Trimming removed 1 base from V and 7 bases from J, with 10 bases in between. The V gene's germline CDR1 is SGHVS and CDR2 FQNEAQ. The CDR3 length is 14 residues. In DNA form, the CDR3 reads TGTGCCAGCAGCTTAGGGGAGGGCCGTGAAAAACTGTTTTTT. This sequence encodes CASSLGEGREKLFF.

The CDR3 region has the DNA TGTGCCAGCTCACCGGGAGGGGCTGATAATTCACCCCTCCACTTT. This codes for CASSPGGADNSPLHF. V is TRBV18 and J is TRBJ1-6; possible D gene TRBD1, 5 bases. The V and J ends lost 3 bases and 5 bases respectively, with 11 bases between them. The CDR3 is 15 residues long. Germline V gene lookup returns CDR1 KGHSH and CDR2 LQKENI. The whole variable domain, remainder taken from reference TRBV18 and TRBJ1-6, is NAGVMQNPRHLVRRRGQEARLRCSPMKGHSHVYWYRQLPEEGLKFMVYLQKENIIDESGMPKERFSAEFPKEGPSILRIQQVVRGDSAAYFCASSPGGADNSPLHFGNGTRLTVT.

The chain carries TRBV19 and TRBJ2-5; maybe TRBD2 (6 bases). The CDR3 totals 13 residues. CDR1 and CDR2 (germline): LNHDA, SQIVND (reference sequence). Trimming pared 6 bases from V and 5 bases from J, leaving 13 bases between. The CDR3 spells CASRNTGEETQYF. As DNA, the CDR3 is TGTGCCAGTAGGAACACGGGGGAGGAGACCCAGTACTTC.

The V and J genes are TRBV18 and TRBJ1-3; D remains unclear. Between the trimmed V and J ends, which lost 0 bases and 2 bases, there was a span of 14 bases. Germline values: CDR1 KGHSH, CDR2 LQKENI. The CDR3 has 17 residues. The CDR3 is CASSPPAFESPGNTIYF. CDR3 DNA: TGTGCCAGCTCACCACCGGCCTTCGAAAGTCCTGGAAACACCATATATTTT.

In its sample, this clone was seen a few times. J is TRBJ2-6 and V is TRBV19; D gene unclear. This CDR3 contains 15 residues. Germline V gene data show CDR1 as LNHDA and CDR2 as SQIVND (reference sequence). V was cut by 3 bases and J by 2 bases, with 8 bases left in between. CDR3 sequence reads: CASSIVTPGANVLTF. The CDR3 DNA sequence: TGTGCCAGTAGTATTGTAACTCCTGGGGCCAACGTCCTGACTTTC.

This rearrangement joins TRBV27 to TRBJ2-6; 7 bases map to TRBD1. The V gene end was trimmed by 7 bases and the J gene end by 3 bases; junction bases not matched to a gene: 9. The length of the CDR3 is 16 residues. The germline CDR1 and CDR2 sequences are MNHEY and SMNVEV (reference sequence). The CDR3 here is CASNLRGPGGANVLTF. For the CDR3, the DNA is TGTGCCAGCAATTTGAGGGGGCCTGGTGGGGCCAACGTCCTGACTTTC.

The chain carries TRBV5-1 and TRBJ1-3, with D tentatively TRBD1 (5 bases). V was shortened by 0 bases and J by 0 bases, with 7 bases between the two germline ends. The CDR3 contains 15 residues. Germline V gives CDR1 SGHRS, CDR2 YFSETQ. CDR3 in DNA: TGCGCCAGCAGCTTGGATGGGGCCTCTGGAAACACCATATATTTT. Translating it yields CASSLDGASGNTIYF.

The gene calls are TRBV30 and TRBJ2-2, with D possibly TRBD1 on 5 matching bases. The CDR3 is made up of 15 amino acids. CDR1 and CDR2 from the germline V gene are GTSNPN and SVGIG (reference sequence). With 5 bases removed from V and 0 bases from J, the gap between germline ends came to 13 bases. In nucleotides, the CDR3 is TGTGCCTGGGAGACAGATCCCGCGAACACCGGGGAGCTGTTTTTT. Protein sequence: CAWETDPANTGELFF.

The genes are TRBV15 and TRBJ1-6; 9 bases map to TRBD1. This CDR3 contains 15 residues. Germline V gene lookup returns CDR1 LNHNV and CDR2 YYDKDF (reference sequence). V was pared by 2 bases and J by 9 bases, with 5 bases of the junction left unmatched. The CDR3 is CATSRLGTGSSPLHF. The CDR3 DNA is TGTGCCACCAGCAGACTAGGGACAGGGAGTTCACCCCTCCACTTT.

The rearrangement joins TRBV19 to TRBJ1-5; a possible D gene is TRBD1 (5 bases). V lost 3 bases and J lost 2, with 8 bases in between. The germline CDR1 and CDR2 sequences are LNHDA and SQIVND (reference sequence). This CDR3 is 14 amino acids long. The CDR3, as DNA: TGTGCCAGTAGTATCAGGGTAGGCAATCAGCCCCAGCATTTT. Translation gives CASSIRVGNQPQHF.

A few counts support this clone. The chain recombines TRBV5-8 with TRBJ2-3, with TRBD2 identical over 7 bases. Germline values: CDR1 SGHTS, CDR2 YDEGEE. The ends lost 3 bases at V and 0 bases at J; junction bases unmatched: 10. This CDR3 spans 17 amino acids. The CDR3 spells CASSYARGTSSTDTQYF. CDR3 DNA sequence: TGTGCCAGCAGCTATGCGCGGGGGACTTCTAGCACAGATACGCAGTATTTT.

The chain employs TRBV7-2 and TRBJ2-7; D ambiguous. The ends were cut back, 5 bases at V and 2 bases at J, with 10 bases in the middle. The germline V gene encodes CDR1 SGHTA and CDR2 FQGNSA. This CDR3 has 13 residues. The CDR3 here is CASSPSVPYEQYF. In nucleotides, the CDR3 is TGTGCCAGCAGCCCGTCGGTCCCCTACGAGCAGTACTTC. The full variable domain, completed using reference TRBV7-2 and TRBJ2-7, is GAGVSQSPSNKVTEKGKDVELRCDPISGHTALYWYRQSLGQGLEFLIYFQGNSAPDKSGLPSDRFSAERTGGSVSTLTIQRTQQEDSAVYLCASSPSVPYEQYFGPGTRLTVT.

The sample holds one count of this clone. The chain links TRBV7-2 to TRBJ1-6, with D unresolved. V gave up 3 bases and J gave up 0 bases, with 3 bases separating them. The CDR3 has 14 residues. Germline V gene sequence: CDR1 SGHTA, CDR2 FQGNSA. CDR3 sequence reads: CASSLSSYNSPLHF. The CDR3 bases are TGTGCCAGCAGCTTGAGCTCCTATAATTCACCCCTCCACTTT.

This clone came up once. The V gene is TRBV5-1, the J gene TRBJ2-7; no reliable D call. This CDR3 is built from 14 residues. The ends were cut back, 0 bases at V and 6 bases at J, with 13 bases in the middle. Germline CDR1 reads SGHRS; CDR2 reads YFSETQ. This CDR3 is CASSLERIAGEQYF. The CDR3 DNA reads as TGCGCCAGCAGCTTGGAACGAATAGCTGGCGAGCAGTACTTC.

The J gene is TRBJ2-1, the V gene TRBV6-4, with 8 nucleotides matching TRBD2. CDR1 and CDR2 (germline): MRHNA, SNTAGT. The ends lost 3 bases at V and 3 bases at J; junction bases unmatched: 7. The CDR3 extends over 16 amino acids. CDR3 bases: TGTGCCAGCAGTGAAGCTCGGGGGGGCGTCTACAATGAGCAGTTCTTC. It yields the protein CASSEARGGVYNEQFF.

The chain recombines TRBV2 with TRBJ1-4; 9 bases fit TRBD1. CDR1 and CDR2 from the germline V gene are SNHLY and FYNNEI. With 6 bases clipped from V and 8 bases from J, the junction kept 10 bases outside the gene matches. This CDR3 is built from 15 residues. The CDR3: CASRADRGKGEKLFF. DNA of the CDR3: TGTGCCAGCAGGGCGGACAGGGGAAAAGGAGAAAAACTGTTTTTT.

As concerns this clone: The same CDR3 arises from other DNA sequences in this sample as well. The gene calls are TRBV7-3 and TRBJ1-1, with D perhaps matching TRBD1 (6 bases). V lost 3 bases and J 2 bases, leaving 7 bases between the germline ends. Germline V gene data show CDR1 as SGHTA and CDR2 as FQGTGA. The CDR3 consists of 13 residues. The CDR3, as DNA: TGTGCCAGCAGCTTGGACAGTAACACTGAAGCTTTCTTT. Translated, it gives CASSLDSNTEAFF.